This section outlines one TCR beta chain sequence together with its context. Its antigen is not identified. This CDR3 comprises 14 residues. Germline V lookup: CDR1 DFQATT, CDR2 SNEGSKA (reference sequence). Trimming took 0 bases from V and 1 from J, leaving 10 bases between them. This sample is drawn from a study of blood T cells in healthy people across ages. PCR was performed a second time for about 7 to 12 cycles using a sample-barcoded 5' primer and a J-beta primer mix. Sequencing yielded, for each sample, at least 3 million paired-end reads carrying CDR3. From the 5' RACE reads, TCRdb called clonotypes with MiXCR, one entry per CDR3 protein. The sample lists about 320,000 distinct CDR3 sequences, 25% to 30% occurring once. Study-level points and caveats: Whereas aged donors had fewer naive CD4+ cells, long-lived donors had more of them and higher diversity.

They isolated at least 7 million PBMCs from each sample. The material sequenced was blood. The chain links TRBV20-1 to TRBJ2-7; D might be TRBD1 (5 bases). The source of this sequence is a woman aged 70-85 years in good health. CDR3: CSARDARVSYEQYF. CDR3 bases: TGCAGTGCTAGAGATGCCAGGGTTTCCTACGAGCAGTACTTC.